Below are 10 T cell receptor beta chains sequenced from a single sample in a study of CD8 T cells in Susac syndrome. With random hexamers, roughly 0.45 to 1 ug RNA was reverse transcribed. TCRdb processed the immunoSEQ multiplex PCR reads anew with MiXCR; each CDR3 protein has one entry. The data show some 100,000 distinct CDR3 sequences, 96% seen once. Sequenced: CD4+ T cells from PBMCs. The receptors here all came from a human donor in good health.

The chain recombines TRBV7-3 with TRBJ2-3; D is possibly TRBD1 (6 bases). Deletions cut 5 bases from V and 2 bases from J, with 17 bases between. Germline V gene data show CDR1 as SGHTA and CDR2 as FQGTGA. This CDR3 has 16 residues. CDR3 bases: TGTGCCAGCAGCCCCAACTGGGGGCCTTCCACAGATACGCAGTATTTT. This gives the protein CASSPNWGPSTDTQYF. Variable domain in full (rest from reference TRBV7-3 and TRBJ2-3): GAGVSQTPSNKVTEKGKYVELRCDPISGHTALYWYRQSLGQGPEFLIYFQGTGAADDSGLPNDRFFAVRPEGSVSTLKIQRTERGDSAVYLCASSPNWGPSTDTQYFGPGTRLTVL.

CDR3 DNA: TGTGCCAGCAGTTACGCGGAGACCCAGTACTTC. Amino acids: CASSYAETQYF. The chain links TRBV6-2 or TRBV6-3 to TRBJ2-5; no firm D call. The CDR3 loop spans 11 amino acids. V dropped 2 bases and J dropped 5 bases, with 3 bases sitting between them. From germline, CDR1 is MNHEY and CDR2 SVGEGT.

This chain joins TRBV2 and TRBJ2-6; TRBD1 matches at 7 bases. V lost 7 bases, J lost 2 bases, and 5 bases stayed unmatched. The CDR3 extends over 15 amino acids. CDR1 and CDR2 (germline): SNHLY, FYNNEI. The CDR3 DNA reads TGTGCCAGCAACGAGGGGGCTGCTGGGGCCAACGTCCTGACTTTC. It translates to CASNEGAAGANVLTF.

The chain links TRBV29-1 to TRBJ2-7, with D possibly matching TRBD2 (6 bases). V was clipped by 6 bases and J by 5 bases, with 14 bases between them. Per the germline V gene, CDR1 is SQVTM and CDR2 is ANQGSEA. The CDR3 totals 12 residues. The CDR3, as DNA: TGCAGCGTCCGGAGGGACCGGGACGAGCAGTACTTC. Protein: CSVRRDRDEQYF.

The V and J genes are TRBV9 and TRBJ1-1, with unresolved D. The CDR3 contains 14 residues. V was trimmed by 2 bases and J by 1 base, leaving 9 bases between them. The germline V gene encodes CDR1 SGDLS and CDR2 YYNGEE. CDR3 nucleotides: TGTGCCAGCAGCGTCGACGGAGGGAACACTGAAGCTTTCTTT. It specifies CASSVDGGNTEAFF.

The chain is built from TRBV27 and TRBJ2-3; D call uncertain. Germline V gene lookup returns CDR1 MNHEY and CDR2 SMNVEV (reference sequence). Trimming took 6 bases from V and 3 from J, leaving 1 base between them. The CDR3 has 10 amino acids. In DNA, the CDR3 is TGTGCCAGCAGGACAGATACGCAGTATTTT. Residues: CASRTDTQYF.

The rearrangement joins TRBV15 to TRBJ2-3; D remains unclear. Germline values: CDR1 LNHNV, CDR2 YYDKDF (reference sequence). V was clipped by 0 bases and J by 2 bases, with 3 bases between them. The CDR3 is made up of 13 amino acids. Written as DNA, the CDR3 is TGTGCCACCAGCAGAGATCCCACAGATACGCAGTATTTT. This sequence encodes CATSRDPTDTQYF.

The V and J genes are TRBV6-1 and TRBJ2-3, with a tentative D call TRBD2 (6 bases). Germline V gene sequence: CDR1 MNHNS, CDR2 SASEGT. This CDR3 has 15 residues. Trimming removed 5 bases from V and 1 base from J, with 13 bases in between. DNA for the CDR3: TGTGCCAGCAGTACCCGGGAGACAGGCACAGATACGCAGTATTTT. It yields the protein CASSTRETGTDTQYF.

The chain joins TRBV29-1 to TRBJ1-1, with D possibly TRBD1 on 6 matching bases. The germline V and J ends were trimmed by 5 bases and 5 bases, with 18 bases remaining between them. Germline CDR1 reads SQVTM; CDR2 reads ANQGSEA. This CDR3 spans 14 amino acids. The DNA of the CDR3 is TGCAGCGTTAGGATTCAGGGGCTAGGAACTGAAGCTTTCTTT. It yields the protein CSVRIQGLGTEAFF.

This chain uses TRBV7-9 with TRBJ2-7; no clear D gene. The germline V and J ends were trimmed by 5 bases and 6 bases, with 14 bases remaining between them. The CDR3 spans 13 residues. Germline V lookup: CDR1 SEHNR, CDR2 FQNEAQ (reference sequence). The CDR3 reads CASSPKGFGEQYF. CDR3 nucleotides: TGTGCCAGCAGCCCAAAGGGATTTGGCGAGCAGTACTTC.